The clone carrying this T cell receptor (beta chain) was found a few times. As yet, its antigen is unknown. This entry is derived from a study of naive and memory T cell subsets. Both TRBC1 and TRBC2 were covered by a beta constant-region primer of two equimolar oligonucleotides. Nested alpha and beta constant-region primers with the SP2 primer drove four PCR rounds on ligated cDNA. Ligation attached a single-stranded oligonucleotide with a 12-nucleotide UMI and the SP2 primer to the cDNA 3' end. TCRdb independently ran MiXCR on the UMI-ligation and nested PCR reads; one entry per CDR3 protein. The sample lists around 130,000 distinct CDR3 sequences, roughly 32% occurring once. Study-wide results and caveats: Over 90% of naive TCR sequences appeared only once after error correction, unlike memory subsets.

CDR1 is SNHLY, CDR2 FYNNEI, per germline. The CDR3 covers 14 residues. V was shortened by 4 bases and J by 7 bases, with 13 bases between the two germline ends. The rearrangement joins TRBV2 to TRBJ2-2; D ambiguous. The clonotype originates from a human donor in good health. The specimen sequenced was central memory CD4+ T cells from blood. The CDR3 nucleotides read TGTGCCAGCAGTGCACCCCCAGCACGCGGGGAGCTGTTTTTT. Translation: CASSAPPARGELFF. The full variable domain, rest sourced from reference TRBV2 and TRBJ2-2, is EPEVTQTPSHQVTQMGQEVILRCVPISNHLYFYWYRQILGQKVEFLVSFYNNEISEKSEIFDDQFSVERPDGSNFTLKIRSTKLEDSAMYFCASSAPPARGELFFGEGSRLTVL.